Listed here are 20 T cell receptor beta chains from one sample, sequenced in a study of cytomegalovirus exposure and HLA in healthy donors. The PCR employed 60 Vbeta primers together with 13 Jbeta primers. Repertoires were generated with immunoSEQ multiplex PCR, while TCRdb's copy carries only in-frame clones and drops some. The repertoire holds about 240,000 clones, with around 78% as singletons. The sequenced sample consisted of PBMCs. The source is a boy younger than 18 in good health and CMV-seronegative.

J is TRBJ1-2 and V is TRBV30, with D maybe TRBD1 (5 bases). The CDR3 loop spans 13 amino acids. Germline V gene sequence: CDR1 GTSNPN, CDR2 SVGIG (reference sequence). V was trimmed by 0 bases and J by 12 bases, leaving 17 bases between them. As DNA, the CDR3 is TGTGCCTGGAGTGTACTCCCTAACCGGGGGGACACCTTC. It translates to CAWSVLPNRGDTF.

The chain is built from TRBV7-9 and TRBJ2-3; tentatively, D is TRBD2 (5 bases). Germline CDR1 is SEHNR and CDR2 is FQNEAQ (reference sequence). Trimming took 8 bases from V and 0 from J, leaving 6 bases between them. The CDR3 has 12 residues. CDR3 region: CASWTSTDTQYF. The CDR3 DNA sequence: TGTGCCAGCTGGACTAGCACAGATACGCAGTATTTT.

In this sample, this clone turned up a few times. This chain connects TRBV19 to TRBJ1-1; D possibly corresponds to TRBD1 (5 bases). The V end was cut by 4 bases, the J end by 2 bases, with 11 bases between. The germline gives CDR1 LNHDA, CDR2 SQIVND (reference sequence). The CDR3 contains 14 residues. This CDR3 is CASSTLGGNTEAFF. CDR3 nucleotides: TGTGCCAGTAGTACATTGGGGGGAAACACTGAAGCTTTCTTT.

The genes are TRBV6-5 and TRBJ2-2; 9 bases are a match to TRBD1. Germline CDR1 is MNHEY and CDR2 is SVGAGI. V was clipped by 5 bases and J by 6 bases; unmatched bases: 7. There are 15 residues in the CDR3. CDR3 loop: CASSGGTGLSGELFF. CDR3 in DNA: TGTGCCAGCAGTGGGGGGACAGGGCTGTCCGGGGAGCTGTTTTTT.

The gene calls are TRBV6-1 and TRBJ2-7, with 9 positions matching TRBD1. CDR3 length: 14 amino acids. The germline V gene encodes CDR1 MNHNS and CDR2 SASEGT. Losses at the gene ends were 6 bases for V and 3 bases for J; bases not matched to a gene: 6. The DNA for the CDR3 is TGTGCCAGCAGGACAGGGGGACTGAACTACGAGCAGTACTTC. Translation: CASRTGGLNYEQYF.

V usage is TRBV11-2 and J usage is TRBJ2-7; D gene unclear. Trimming pared 5 bases from V and 6 bases from J, leaving 17 bases between. Germline assignment: CDR1 SGHAT and CDR2 FQNNGV. This CDR3 is built from 14 residues. The CDR3 region has the DNA TGTGCCAGCAGCACCAACCCGACACCTACCGAGCAGTACTTC. It is translated as CASSTNPTPTEQYF.

The V gene is TRBV27, the J gene TRBJ2-5; possible D gene TRBD2, 5 bases. The J call may not be correct, given that the DNA end is closer to TRBJ2-7. CDR1 is MNHEY and CDR2 is SMNVEV in the germline V gene (reference sequence). The CDR3 has 14 amino acids. CDR3 DNA: TGTGCCAGCAGTTATGACCCGAGAGGGAACGAGCAGTACTTC. It specifies CASSYDPRGNEQYF.

The gene calls are TRBV5-1 and TRBJ2-7; TRBD2 aligns across 7 bases. This CDR3 has 18 residues. Germline CDR1 reads SGHRS; CDR2 reads YFSETQ. After removal of 0 bases from V and 4 bases from J, the junction contained 16 bases not matched to a gene. The CDR3, as DNA: TGCGCCAGCAGCTTGGGGTTAACTAGCGCCCGACCGTTTTACGAGCAGTACTTC. It yields the protein CASSLGLTSARPFYEQYF.

The chain carries TRBV25-1 and TRBJ2-5, with 7 bases identical to TRBD2. V shed 3 bases, J shed 0 bases, and the junction held 13 bases outside the gene matches. Per germline, CDR1 MGHDK and CDR2 SYGVNS. The CDR3 is 18 residues long. CDR3 sequence (DNA): TGTGCCAGCAGTGATCTAAGAGGGCTGGCGGGAGACCAAGAGACCCAGTACTTC. It encodes CASSDLRGLAGDQETQYF.

This clone has just a few counts. The chain is built from TRBV2 and TRBJ1-1; TRBD1 matches at 11 bases. This CDR3 is built from 17 residues. Unmatched junction bases numbered 10, after V lost 4 bases and J lost 3 bases. Germline-derived CDR1 and CDR2 are SNHLY and FYNNEI. In DNA, the CDR3 is TGTGCCAGCAGTGGGGGGACAGGGGGGCTTCGGGACACTGAAGCTTTCTTT. It codes for CASSGGTGGLRDTEAFF.

This chain connects TRBV20-1 to TRBJ1-4; D is ambiguous. This CDR3 is built from 11 residues. The germline gives CDR1 DFQATT, CDR2 SNEGSKA (reference sequence). V dropped 6 bases and J dropped 4 bases, with 6 bases sitting between them. Written as DNA, the CDR3 is TGCAGTGCGAGTATTAATGAAAAACTGTTTTTT. Translation: CSASINEKLFF.

This chain links TRBV13 with TRBJ2-7; D is possibly TRBD1 (5 bases). The ends were cut back, 5 bases at V and 2 bases at J, with 13 bases in the middle. The CDR3 sequence is 14 residues long. Germline-derived CDR1 and CDR2 are PRHDT and FYEKMQ (reference sequence). The CDR3 loop reads CASSLFRVPYEQYF. DNA of the CDR3: TGTGCCAGCAGCCTATTCAGGGTTCCCTACGAGCAGTACTTC.

The chain combines TRBV6-6 with TRBJ2-3, with D possibly being TRBD2 (5 bases). Germline V CDR1 and CDR2: MNHNY, SVGAGI (reference sequence). The CDR3 has 15 amino acids. Deletions cut 4 bases from V and 0 bases from J, with 11 bases between. The DNA of the CDR3 is TGTGCCAGCAGTTTTTCGCTAGCTAGCACAGATACGCAGTATTTT. As protein: CASSFSLASTDTQYF.

This chain joins TRBV6-4 and TRBJ1-2; TRBD1 is a possible D gene (5 bases). The V gene lost 5 bases and the J gene lost 7 bases, with 8 bases spanning the gap. The germline gives CDR1 MRHNA, CDR2 SNTAGT. This CDR3 is 11 amino acids long. CDR3 nucleotides: TGTGCCAGCAGTTTTAGGGGTGGCTACACCTTC. This gives the protein CASSFRGGYTF.

V is TRBV5-6 and J is TRBJ2-1; D not certain. Trimming cost V 3 bases and J 8 bases, with 9 bases left between them. This CDR3 has 12 amino acids. CDR1 and CDR2 from the germline V gene are SGHDT and YYEEEE. The CDR3 loop is CASSSTWDEQFF. The CDR3 DNA reads as TGTGCCAGCAGCTCGACTTGGGATGAGCAGTTCTTC.

The chain couples TRBV6-1 to TRBJ2-3, with 10 bases that match TRBD2. V trimming: 6 bases; J trimming: 4 bases; junction bases outside the gene matches: 7. Germline lookup yields CDR1 MNHNS and CDR2 SASEGT. The CDR3 sequence is 15 residues long. CDR3 sequence (DNA): TGTGCCAGCAGCCCACTAGCGGGGAGGGCAGATACGCAGTATTTT. This sequence encodes CASSPLAGRADTQYF.

V gene TRBV15 combines with J gene TRBJ2-5; 10 bases are a match to TRBD1. The CDR3 totals 15 residues. Germline V lookup: CDR1 LNHNV, CDR2 YYDKDF (reference sequence). With V trimmed by 3 bases and J by 7 bases, 8 bases remained unmatched. CDR3 protein: CATSRDRGTGRTQYF. For the CDR3, the DNA is TGTGCCACCAGCAGGGACAGGGGGACTGGTCGGACCCAGTACTTC.

The rearrangement uses TRBV6-1 and TRBJ2-3; the D is unclear. Germline V gives CDR1 MNHNS, CDR2 SASEGT. This CDR3 spans 13 amino acids. The V end lost 6 bases, the J end lost 1 base, and 8 bases lay between the germline ends. CDR3 sequence reads: CASRESGTDTQYF. The CDR3 region has the DNA TGTGCCAGCAGGGAGAGTGGCACAGATACGCAGTATTTT.

V and J are TRBV30 and TRBJ1-1; D unclear. Germline V gene sequence: CDR1 GTSNPN, CDR2 SVGIG (reference sequence). This CDR3 contains 12 residues. V was trimmed by 0 bases and J by 4 bases, leaving 6 bases between them. Written as DNA, the CDR3 is TGTGCCTGGAGTGTAGTGAGCACTGAAGCTTTCTTT. Protein: CAWSVVSTEAFF.

The chain carries TRBV9 and TRBJ2-7, with 9 bases matching TRBD1. This CDR3 region has 14 residues. V lost 0 bases and J lost 9; bases outside the gene matches: 7. Germline V CDR1 and CDR2: SGDLS, YYNGEE. CDR3 bases: TGTGCCAGCAGCGTAGGTGTGGACAGGGGAATGCAGTACTTC. As protein: CASSVGVDRGMQYF. Full variable domain (missing parts from reference TRBV9 and TRBJ2-7): DSGVTQTPKHLITATGQRVTLRCSPRSGDLSVYWYQQSLDQGLQFLIQYYNGEERAKGNILERFSAQQFPDLHSELNLSSLELGDSALYFCASSVGVDRGMQYFGPGTRLTVT.